This TCR beta chain was found in a study of cytomegalovirus exposure and HLA in healthy donors. This CDR3 spans 13 amino acids. V was clipped by 0 bases and J by 11 bases, with 13 bases between them. Germline V gives CDR1 LNHDA, CDR2 SQIVND (reference sequence). In nominal health when sampled, donors likely had unrecorded immune exposures nonetheless. PCR primers comprised 60 Vbeta and 13 Jbeta primers. The assay was immunoSEQ multiplex PCR, and TCRdb's table has in-frame clones only and misses some. The sample contains 200,000 or so clones, 80% to 85% of which appear only once. The specimen was PBMCs. The TCR originated in a boy younger than 18 in good health and CMV-seronegative. V is TRBV19 and J is TRBJ1-1; perhaps TRBD1 as D (6 bases). CDR3 protein: CASSIEGAQVAFF. The CDR3 nucleotides read TGTGCCAGTAGTATAGAGGGGGCCCAGGTTGCTTTCTTT.